This entry lists 14 T cell receptor beta chains sequenced from one sample in a study of T cells after posttransplantation cyclophosphamide. Produced via immunoSEQ multiplex PCR; TCRdb's table is partial and in-frame only. The data show about 36,000 clones, with none appearing a single time. The specimen was PBMCs. These receptors were taken from a girl aged 10-17 years in good health, CMV-negative, and a related stem cell transplant donor.

This clone occurred a few times. The gene calls are TRBV2 and TRBJ2-1; 10 nucleotides line up with TRBD2. This CDR3 has 15 residues. Germline loops: CDR1 SNHLY, CDR2 FYNNEI. With V trimmed by 6 bases and J by 0 bases, 2 bases remained unmatched. Here the CDR3 reads CASRSSGSSYNEQFF. CDR3 DNA sequence: TGTGCCAGCAGATCTAGCGGGAGCTCCTACAATGAGCAGTTCTTC.

This clone was detected many times. The J gene is TRBJ2-2, the V gene TRBV7-3; 10 nucleotides align to TRBD2. Germline lookup yields CDR1 SGHTA and CDR2 FQGTGA. J lost 6 bases, V lost 4 bases, and 5 bases had no gene match. The CDR3 sequence is 15 residues long. The CDR3 nucleotides are TGTGCCAGCAGCTCAACAGGACTAGCGGCCGGGGAGCTGTTTTTT. Translating gives CASSSTGLAAGELFF.

This rearrangement joins TRBV30 to TRBJ1-3; D unresolved. This CDR3 is 13 amino acids long. Germline CDR1 is GTSNPN and CDR2 is SVGIG (reference sequence). The germline V and J ends were trimmed by 3 bases and 0 bases, with 6 bases remaining between them. CDR3 in amino acids: CAWRVSSGNTIYF. CDR3 nucleotides: TGTGCCTGGAGGGTGAGCTCTGGAAACACCATATATTTT. Supplemented by reference TRBV30 and TRBJ1-3, the full variable domain reads SQTIHQWPATLVQPVGSPLSLECTVEGTSNPNLYWYRQAAGRGLQLLFYSVGIGQISSEVPQNLSASRPQDRQFILSSKKLLLSDSGFYLCAWRVSSGNTIYFGEGSWLTVV.

This clone was detected ten times or more. The chain recombines TRBV11-2 with TRBJ2-3; D is perhaps TRBD2 (6 bases). The CDR3 is 14 residues long. V shed 5 bases and J shed 3 bases, with 12 bases lying between them. Germline CDR1 and CDR2: SGHAT and FQNNGV. The CDR3 sequence is CASSTGGMTDTQYF. The CDR3, as DNA: TGTGCCAGCAGCACTGGGGGGATGACAGATACGCAGTATTTT.

This clone was counted ten times or more. The V call is TRBV18, the J call TRBJ2-7; 7 bases fit TRBD2. The CDR3 loop spans 15 amino acids. CDR1 and CDR2 from the germline V gene are KGHSH and LQKENI. V gave up 2 bases and J gave up 0 bases; unmatched junction bases: 4. The CDR3 DNA follows: TGTGCCAGCTCACCATATGGGGGGGGCTCCTACGAGCAGTACTTC. Translating gives CASSPYGGGSYEQYF. Based on the CDR3 plus reference TRBV18 and TRBJ2-7, the full variable domain is NAGVMQNPRHLVRRRGQEARLRCSPMKGHSHVYWYRQLPEEGLKFMVYLQKENIIDESGMPKERFSAEFPKEGPSILRIQQVVRGDSAAYFCASSPYGGGSYEQYFGPGTRLTVT.

This clone showed up many times. The genes are TRBV28 and TRBJ1-1; possible D gene TRBD1, 5 bases. The germline gives CDR1 MDHEN, CDR2 SYDVKM. Trimming removed 8 bases at V and 0 bases at J, with 10 bases between. The CDR3 is 13 amino acids. The CDR3 region has the DNA TGTGCCAGCGGAATACAGGTGAACACTGAAGCTTTCTTT. It encodes CASGIQVNTEAFF. The full variable domain, with the rest looked up from reference TRBV28 and TRBJ1-1, is DVKVTQSSRYLVKRTGEKVFLECVQDMDHENMFWYRQDPGLGLRLIYFSYDVKMKEKGDIPEGYSVSREKKERFSLILESASTNQTSMYLCASGIQVNTEAFFGQGTRLTVV.

This clone was observed a few times. The J gene is TRBJ2-2, the V gene TRBV7-7, with 9 bases that match TRBD1. The CDR3 runs 14 residues. The V gene's germline CDR1 is SSHAT and CDR2 FNYEAQ (reference sequence). V shed 1 base, J shed 7 bases, and the junction held 1 base outside the gene matches. The CDR3 loop reads CASSLGQGVGELFF. In DNA, the CDR3 is TGTGCCAGCAGCTTAGGACAGGGGGTCGGGGAGCTGTTTTTT.

The table lists this clone with a few counts. The rearrangement links TRBV7-2 to TRBJ2-2; the match to TRBD2 covers 11 bases. V gave up 1 base and J gave up 4 bases; unmatched junction bases: 8. Germline lookup yields CDR1 SGHTA and CDR2 FQGNSA. The CDR3 is 18 amino acids. The CDR3 nucleotides read TGTGCCAGCAGCTTAGAGACTAGCGGGATCTTTGGCACCGGGGAGCTGTTTTTT. Translation: CASSLETSGIFGTGELFF.

This clone showed up many times. The gene calls are TRBV19 and TRBJ2-2; 10 bases are a match to TRBD1. Germline V gene data show CDR1 as LNHDA and CDR2 as SQIVND (reference sequence). Unmatched junction bases numbered 5, after V lost 4 bases and J lost 3 bases. The CDR3 has 16 amino acids. The CDR3 reads CASSNDRGQDTGELFF. CDR3 coding DNA: TGTGCCAGTAGTAATGACAGGGGGCAAGACACCGGGGAGCTGTTTTTT.

At least ten counts were recorded for this clone. V gene TRBV5-4 combines with J gene TRBJ1-5; 8 nucleotides line up with TRBD1. The V segment lost 0 bases and the J segment 3 bases; nucleotides outside the gene matches: 5. The CDR3 length is 16 residues. Germline CDR1 and CDR2: SGHNT and YYREEE (reference sequence). The CDR3 coding sequence is TGTGCCAGCAGCTTGGGCCCCAGGGGGCTCAATCAGCCCCAGCATTTT. This sequence encodes CASSLGPRGLNQPQHF.

Of note for this clone: A much larger clone lies one base from this, so it may be a read error. The chain couples TRBV6-1 to TRBJ2-5; 11 bases line up with TRBD1. The end of the DNA is better explained by TRBJ2-7, so the J call may be wrong. The germline V gene encodes CDR1 MNHNS and CDR2 SASEGT. The CDR3 extends over 15 amino acids. CDR3 coding DNA: TGTGCCAGCAGTGAGGCGGGGACAGGGGGCTACGAGCAGTACTTC. Protein sequence: CASSEAGTGGYEQYF.

This clone occurred many times. The chain links TRBV5-6 to TRBJ2-7; 12 bases agree with TRBD1. The CDR3 sequence is 13 residues long. The V segment lost 4 bases and the J segment 8 bases; nucleotides outside the gene matches: 4. The germline gives CDR1 SGHDT, CDR2 YYEEEE. The CDR3 DNA follows: TGTGCCAGCAGCCCCGGGACAGGGGGCCAGCAGTACTTC. It is translated as CASSPGTGGQQYF. Using reference TRBV5-6 and TRBJ2-7 for the parts outside the CDR3, the full variable domain is DAGVTQSPTHLIKTRGQQVTLRCSPKSGHDTVSWYQQALGQGPQFIFQYYEEEERQRGNFPDRFSGHQFPNYSSELNVNALLLGDSALYLCASSPGTGGQQYFGPGTRLTVT.

This clone was counted only a few times. The chain recombines TRBV28 with TRBJ2-7; D possibly corresponds to TRBD1 (6 bases). Trimming shortened V by 5 bases and J by 2 bases, and 13 bases separated the two germline ends. Germline CDR1 and CDR2: MDHEN and SYDVKM. The CDR3 loop spans 14 amino acids. The CDR3 region is CASSPTGTTYEQYF. As DNA, the CDR3 is TGTGCCAGCAGTCCCACCGGGACAACCTACGAGCAGTACTTC. Using reference TRBV28 and TRBJ2-7 for the parts outside the CDR3, the full variable domain is DVKVTQSSRYLVKRTGEKVFLECVQDMDHENMFWYRQDPGLGLRLIYFSYDVKMKEKGDIPEGYSVSREKKERFSLILESASTNQTSMYLCASSPTGTTYEQYFGPGTRLTVT.

This sequence joins TRBV30 and TRBJ2-1; D perhaps matches TRBD2 (5 bases). V lost 2 bases and J 6 bases, leaving 5 bases between the germline ends. The CDR3 covers 11 residues. The germline V gene has CDR1 GTSNPN and CDR2 SVGIG (reference sequence). CDR3 loop: CAWSRGNEQFF. The CDR3 DNA reads TGTGCCTGGAGTCGGGGCAATGAGCAGTTCTTC.